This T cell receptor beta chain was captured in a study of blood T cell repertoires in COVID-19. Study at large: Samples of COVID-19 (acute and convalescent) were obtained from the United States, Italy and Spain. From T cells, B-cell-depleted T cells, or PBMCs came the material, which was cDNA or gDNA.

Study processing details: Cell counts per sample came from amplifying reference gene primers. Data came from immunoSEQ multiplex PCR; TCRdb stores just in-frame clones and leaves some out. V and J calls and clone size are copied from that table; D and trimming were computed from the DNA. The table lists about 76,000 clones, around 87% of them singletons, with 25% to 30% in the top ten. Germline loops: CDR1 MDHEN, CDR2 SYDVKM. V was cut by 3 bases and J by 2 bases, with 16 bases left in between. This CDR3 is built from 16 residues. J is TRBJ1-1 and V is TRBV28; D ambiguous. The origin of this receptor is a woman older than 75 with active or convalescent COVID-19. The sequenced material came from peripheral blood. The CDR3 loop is CASSFPTQSGNTEAFF. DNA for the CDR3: TGTGCCAGCAGTTTTCCAACCCAGTCAGGAAACACTGAAGCTTTCTTT.